There are many counts of the clone carrying this T cell receptor beta chain. V shed 6 bases and J shed 8 bases, with 16 bases lying between them. Looked up from germline, CDR1 is SQVTM and CDR2 is ANQGSEA. The CDR3 extends over 12 amino acids. This entry is derived from a study of low-dose radiotherapy and immunotherapy resistance in tumors. The wider study: Cohort 2 patients were irradiated with 1 Gy every two weeks, reaching 13 Gy over 26 weeks.

Alpha and beta chains were covered, as first-strand cDNA relied on TRAV- and TRBV-specific primers. Using a constant-region primer together with a V-primer adapter, TCRs were subjected to 20 PCR cycles of amplification. In TCRdb, the reads were re-called with MiXCR into one record per CDR3 protein. The data show under 95,000 distinct CDR3 sequences, with roughly a sixth seen just once and 2.5% to 3.5% held by the top ten. As to time point: before trial treatment. The sequence was obtained from a male donor with prostate cancer. This chain connects TRBV29-1 to TRBJ1-2, with D possibly TRBD1 on 6 matching bases. The sample was PBMCs, taken before treatment. This CDR3 reads CSVDLAGEGYTF. The CDR3 coding sequence is TGCAGCGTGGACTTAGCAGGGGAAGGCTACACCTTC.